This T cell receptor (beta chain) was documented in a study of CD8+CD57+ T cells in acquired aplastic anemia. About the research overall: When averaged, DNA from sorted CD4+ and CD8+ cells came to 2.5 to 3.5 ug. Healthy CD8+ samples averaged about 10 million reads. Study conclusions and caveats: No significant patient-versus-control difference appeared in CD8+ Simpson's diversity. It was found that twenty-nine CD8+ CDR3 sequences were shared between patients and controls.

This clonotype was counted many times. Its antigen is undetermined. In germline, CDR1 is LNHDA, CDR2 SQIVND (reference sequence). V shed 4 bases and J shed 6 bases, with 16 bases lying between them. The CDR3 consists of 14 residues. The template used for profiling TCR beta VDJ and CDR3 was genomic DNA. MiXCR was run by TCRdb on the reads, yielding one entry per CDR3 protein. The table includes 200,000 to 250,000 distinct CDR3 sequences, 30% to 40% detected once. The origin of this receptor is a human donor in good health, serving as a control. This chain uses TRBV19 with TRBJ2-7, with a possible D match to TRBD1 (6 bases). Specimen: sorted CD4+, CD8+, or CD8+CD57+ T cells (not recorded which) from PBMCs. This chain's CDR3 is CASSTTGSTVEQYF. In nucleotides, the CDR3 is TGTGCCAGTAGTACAACAGGGAGTACCGTCGAGCAGTACTTC.